What follows describes a single T cell receptor (beta chain). This sample is part of a study of hypomethylating agent response in myelodysplastic syndrome. Study at large: Roughly 6 patients responded with complete response or hematologic improvement; a few did not. Response meant complete response or hematologic improvement; all other patients were non-responders.

At survey resolution, roughly 400 ng of DNA per sample was split into two 200 ng replicates. Sequencing was performed with immunoSEQ multiplex PCR; in TCRdb, only in-frame clones are kept and a portion is missing. Of approximately 6,600 clones listed, about four fifths were seen once; the top ten hold around a quarter. The CDR3 length is 12 residues. Trimming took 5 bases from V and 5 from J, leaving 9 bases between them. The germline V gene has CDR1 SGHTA and CDR2 FQGNSA. V and J are TRBV7-2 and TRBJ2-5; D not certain. The TCR sequence derives from a human donor with myelodysplastic syndrome. The specimen comprised bone marrow, sampled before or after starting hypomethylating agent treatment for myelodysplastic syndrome (not recorded which). CDR3 nucleotides: TGTGCCAGCAGCCTCGAGAGGGAGACCCAGTACTTC. Amino acid sequence: CASSLERETQYF.